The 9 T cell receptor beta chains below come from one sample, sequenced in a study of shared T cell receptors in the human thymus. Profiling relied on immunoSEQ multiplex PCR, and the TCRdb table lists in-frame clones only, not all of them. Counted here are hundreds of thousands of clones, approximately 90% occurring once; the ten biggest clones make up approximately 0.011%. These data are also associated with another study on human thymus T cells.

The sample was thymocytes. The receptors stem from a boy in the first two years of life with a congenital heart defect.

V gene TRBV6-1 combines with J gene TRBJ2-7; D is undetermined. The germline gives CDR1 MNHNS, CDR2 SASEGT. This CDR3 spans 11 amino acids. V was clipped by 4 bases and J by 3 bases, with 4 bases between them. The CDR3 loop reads CASSVNYEQYF. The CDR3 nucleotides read TGTGCCAGCAGTGTCAACTACGAGCAGTACTTC.

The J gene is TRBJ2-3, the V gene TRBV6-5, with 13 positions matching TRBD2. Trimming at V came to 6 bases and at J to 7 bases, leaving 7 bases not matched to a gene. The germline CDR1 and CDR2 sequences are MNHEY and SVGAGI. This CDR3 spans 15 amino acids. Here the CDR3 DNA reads TGTGCCAGCAGCCTCGGACTAGCGGGAGCAAATACGCAGTATTTT. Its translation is CASSLGLAGANTQYF.

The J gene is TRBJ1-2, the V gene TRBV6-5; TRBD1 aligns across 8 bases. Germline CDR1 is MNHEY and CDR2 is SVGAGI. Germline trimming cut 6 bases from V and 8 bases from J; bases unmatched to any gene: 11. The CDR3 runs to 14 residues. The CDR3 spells CASSSRQGPWGYTF. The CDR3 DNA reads TGTGCCAGCAGCTCGCGACAGGGGCCCTGGGGCTACACCTTC.

The CDR3 region is CASSLAGGYNEQFF. The CDR3 DNA reads as TGTGCCAGCAGCTTAGCGGGAGGGTACAATGAGCAGTTCTTC. The V gene is TRBV11-2, the J gene TRBJ2-1, with TRBD2 matching over 8 bases. Unmatched junction bases numbered 0, after V lost 1 base and J lost 4 bases. Germline CDR1 and CDR2: SGHAT and FQNNGV. This CDR3 contains 14 residues.

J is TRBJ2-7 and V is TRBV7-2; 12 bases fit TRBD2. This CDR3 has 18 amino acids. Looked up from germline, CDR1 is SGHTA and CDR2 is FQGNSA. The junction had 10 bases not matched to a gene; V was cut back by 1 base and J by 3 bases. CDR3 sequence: CASSLEGLAGGFVYEQYF. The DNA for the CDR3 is TGTGCCAGCAGCTTAGAAGGTCTAGCGGGAGGGTTCGTCTACGAGCAGTACTTC.

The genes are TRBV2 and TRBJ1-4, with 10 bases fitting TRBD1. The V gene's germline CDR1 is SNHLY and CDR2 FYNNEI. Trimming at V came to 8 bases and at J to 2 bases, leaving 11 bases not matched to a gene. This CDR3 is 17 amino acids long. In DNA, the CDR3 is TGTGCCAGCGTCGCGGGACAGGGGACCGAGACTAATGAAAAACTGTTTTTT. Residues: CASVAGQGTETNEKLFF.

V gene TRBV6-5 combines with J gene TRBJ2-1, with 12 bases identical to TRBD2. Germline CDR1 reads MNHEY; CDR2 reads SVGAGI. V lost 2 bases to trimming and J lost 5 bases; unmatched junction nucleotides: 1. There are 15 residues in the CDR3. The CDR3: CASSYTSGRHNEQFF. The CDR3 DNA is TGTGCCAGCAGTTACACTAGCGGGAGGCACAATGAGCAGTTCTTC.

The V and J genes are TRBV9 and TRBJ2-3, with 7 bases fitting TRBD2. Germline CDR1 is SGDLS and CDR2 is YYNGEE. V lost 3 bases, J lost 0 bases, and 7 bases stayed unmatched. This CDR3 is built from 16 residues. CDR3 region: CASSAALADSTDTQYF. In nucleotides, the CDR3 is TGTGCCAGCAGCGCCGCTCTAGCGGATAGCACAGATACGCAGTATTTT.

In DNA form, the CDR3 reads TGTGCCAGCAGCCTAAACCGGGACAGCCTCACAGATACGCAGTATTTT. This gives the protein CASSLNRDSLTDTQYF. The chain recombines TRBV5-4 with TRBJ2-3; 7 bases are a match to TRBD1. Germline CDR1 SGHNT, CDR2 YYREEE (reference sequence). V trimming: 4 bases; J trimming: 2 bases; junction bases outside the gene matches: 10. The CDR3 is made up of 16 amino acids.